The clone carrying this TCR beta chain was picked up many times. Template switching (which added a universal primer site) was used, and cDNA carried unique molecular identifiers. TCRdb independently ran MiXCR on the 5' RACE reads; one entry per CDR3 protein. The repertoire holds roughly 250,000 distinct CDR3 sequences, with over 13% as singletons. The CDR3 is made up of 11 amino acids. V lost 3 bases and J 3 bases, leaving 0 bases between the germline ends. Germline lookup yields CDR1 LNHDA and CDR2 SQIVND (reference sequence). The data were taken from a study of identical twins. This clonotype was obtained from a woman aged 18-35 years in good health. The J gene is TRBJ2-1, the V gene TRBV19; D remains unclear. Sequenced: memory (CD45RO+) T cells sorted from blood. The DNA of the CDR3 is TGTGCCAGTAGTATCTACAATGAGCAGTTCTTC. It yields the protein CASSIYNEQFF.